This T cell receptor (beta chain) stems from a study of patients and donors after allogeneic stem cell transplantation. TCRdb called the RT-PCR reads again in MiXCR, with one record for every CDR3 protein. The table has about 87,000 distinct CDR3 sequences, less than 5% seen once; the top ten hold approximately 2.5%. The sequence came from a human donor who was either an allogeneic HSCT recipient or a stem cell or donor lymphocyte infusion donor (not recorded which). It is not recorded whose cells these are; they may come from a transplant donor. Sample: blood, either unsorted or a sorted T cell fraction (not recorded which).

The CDR3: CASRLVHQRQGPVVNNTEAFF. The CDR3, as DNA: TGTGCAAGTCGCTTAGTACACCAGAGACAGGGGCCGGTGGTGAATAACACTGAAGCTTTCTTT. The genes are TRBV12-2 and TRBJ1-1; the table's D call, TRBD1, was not checked against the DNA. TRBV12-2 is assigned pseudogene status. This CDR3 region has 21 residues.